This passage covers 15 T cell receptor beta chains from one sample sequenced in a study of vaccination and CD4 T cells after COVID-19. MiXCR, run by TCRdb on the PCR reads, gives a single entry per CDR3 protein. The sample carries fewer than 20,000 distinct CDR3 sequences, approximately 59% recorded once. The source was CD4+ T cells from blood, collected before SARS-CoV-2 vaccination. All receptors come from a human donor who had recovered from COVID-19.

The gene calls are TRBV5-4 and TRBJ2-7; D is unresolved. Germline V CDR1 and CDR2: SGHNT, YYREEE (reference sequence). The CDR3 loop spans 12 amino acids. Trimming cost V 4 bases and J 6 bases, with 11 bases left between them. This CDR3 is CASSTPGSEQYF. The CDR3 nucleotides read TGTGCCAGCAGCACTCCGGGCTCCGAGCAGTACTTC.

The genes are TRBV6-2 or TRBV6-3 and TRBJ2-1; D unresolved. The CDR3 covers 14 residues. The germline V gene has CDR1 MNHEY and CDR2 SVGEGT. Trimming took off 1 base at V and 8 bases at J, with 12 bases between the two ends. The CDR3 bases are TGTGCCAGCAGTTACTACCGGCGTCCCGATGAGCAGTTCTTC. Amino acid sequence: CASSYYRRPDEQFF.

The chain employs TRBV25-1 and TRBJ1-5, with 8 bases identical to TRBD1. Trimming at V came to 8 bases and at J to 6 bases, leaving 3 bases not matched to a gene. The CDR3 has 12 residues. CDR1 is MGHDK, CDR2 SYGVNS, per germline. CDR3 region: CASQGALQPQHF. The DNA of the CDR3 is TGTGCCAGCCAGGGGGCCCTTCAGCCCCAGCATTTT.

CDR3 in amino acids: CASRLGGGVETQYF. CDR3 in DNA: TGTGCCAGCCGCTTGGGAGGCGGCGTAGAGACCCAGTACTTC. The V call is TRBV12-3 or TRBV12-4, the J call TRBJ2-5; D possibly corresponds to TRBD2 (6 bases). V was pared by 8 bases and J by 4 bases, with 17 bases between. The CDR3 is 14 amino acids.

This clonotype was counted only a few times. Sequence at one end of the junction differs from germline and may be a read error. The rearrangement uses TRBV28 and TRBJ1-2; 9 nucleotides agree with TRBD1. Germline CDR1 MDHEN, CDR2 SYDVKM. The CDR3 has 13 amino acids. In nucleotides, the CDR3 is TGTGCCAGCAGCCGGGGGACAGGGACCCGAGAGATCTTC. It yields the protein CASSRGTGTREIF.

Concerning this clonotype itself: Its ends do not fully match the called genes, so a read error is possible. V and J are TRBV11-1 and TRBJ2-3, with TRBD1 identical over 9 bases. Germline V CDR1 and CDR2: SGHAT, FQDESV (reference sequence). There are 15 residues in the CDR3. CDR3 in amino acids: CASSLGTGIADTQYF. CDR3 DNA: TGTGCCAGCAGTTTAGGGACAGGGATCGCAGATACGCAGTATTTT.

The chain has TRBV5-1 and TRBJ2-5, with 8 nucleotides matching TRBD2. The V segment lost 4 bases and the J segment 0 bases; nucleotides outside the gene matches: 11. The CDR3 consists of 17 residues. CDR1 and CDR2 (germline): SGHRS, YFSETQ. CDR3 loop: CASSPRRLASHQETQYF. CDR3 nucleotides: TGCGCCAGCAGCCCTAGGCGACTAGCGAGCCACCAAGAGACCCAGTACTTC.

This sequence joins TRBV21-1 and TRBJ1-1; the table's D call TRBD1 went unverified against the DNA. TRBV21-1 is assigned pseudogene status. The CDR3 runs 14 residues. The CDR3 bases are TGTGCCAGCAGCCCCCGAGGGGGAAACACTGAAGCTTTCTTT. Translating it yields CASSPRGGNTEAFF.

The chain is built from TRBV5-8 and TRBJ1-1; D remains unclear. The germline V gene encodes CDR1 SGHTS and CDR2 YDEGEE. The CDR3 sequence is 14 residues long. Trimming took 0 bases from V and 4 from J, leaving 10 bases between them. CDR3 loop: CASSLATQTTEAFF. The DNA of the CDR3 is TGTGCCAGCAGCTTGGCTACACAAACCACTGAAGCTTTCTTT. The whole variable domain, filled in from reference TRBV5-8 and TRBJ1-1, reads EAGVTQSPTHLIKTRGQQATLRCSPISGHTSVYWYQQALGLGLQFLLWYDEGEERNRGNFPPRFSGRQFPNYSSELNVNALELEDSALYLCASSLATQTTEAFFGQGTRLTVV.

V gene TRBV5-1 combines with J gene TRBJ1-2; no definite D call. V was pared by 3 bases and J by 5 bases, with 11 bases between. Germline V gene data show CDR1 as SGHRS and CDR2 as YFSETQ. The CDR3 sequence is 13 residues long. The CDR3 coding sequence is TGCGCCAGCAGCTCGACTAGCCCATATGGCTACACCTTC. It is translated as CASSSTSPYGYTF. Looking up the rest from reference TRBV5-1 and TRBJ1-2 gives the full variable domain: KAGVTQTPRYLIKTRGQQVTLSCSPISGHRSVSWYQQTPGQGLQFLFEYFSETQRNKGNFPGRFSGRQFSNSRSEMNVSTLELGDSALYLCASSSTSPYGYTFGSGTRLTVV.

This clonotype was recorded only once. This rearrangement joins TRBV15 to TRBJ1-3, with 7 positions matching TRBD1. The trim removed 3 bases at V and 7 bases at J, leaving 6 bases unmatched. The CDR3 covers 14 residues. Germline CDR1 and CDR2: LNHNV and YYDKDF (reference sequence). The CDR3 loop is CATSRVAGGNTIYF. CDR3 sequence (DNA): TGTGCCACCAGCAGGGTCGCAGGGGGGAACACCATATATTTT.

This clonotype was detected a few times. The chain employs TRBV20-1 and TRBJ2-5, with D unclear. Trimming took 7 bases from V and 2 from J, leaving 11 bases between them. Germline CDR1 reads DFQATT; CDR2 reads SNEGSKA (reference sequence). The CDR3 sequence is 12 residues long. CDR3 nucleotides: TGCAGTGGAGCTGGACGTCAAGAGACCCAGTACTTC. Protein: CSGAGRQETQYF.

The CDR3 sequence is CASRPQRTSGRDNEQFF. Written as DNA, the CDR3 is TGTGCCAGCAGACCCCAACGGACTAGCGGGAGGGACAATGAGCAGTTCTTC. The chain has TRBV6-2 or TRBV6-3 and TRBJ2-1; 15 bases agree with TRBD2. V lost 6 bases, J lost 5 bases, and 8 bases stayed unmatched. Germline V CDR1 and CDR2: MNHEY, SVGEGT. The CDR3 has 17 residues.

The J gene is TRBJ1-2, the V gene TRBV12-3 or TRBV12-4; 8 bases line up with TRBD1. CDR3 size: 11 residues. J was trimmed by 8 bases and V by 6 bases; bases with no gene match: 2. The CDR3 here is CASSYRGGYTF. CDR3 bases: TGTGCCAGCAGCTACAGGGGGGGCTACACCTTC.

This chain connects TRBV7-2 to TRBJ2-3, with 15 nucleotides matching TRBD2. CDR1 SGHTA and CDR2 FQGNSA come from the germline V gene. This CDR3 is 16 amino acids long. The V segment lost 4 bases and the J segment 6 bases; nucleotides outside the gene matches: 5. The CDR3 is CASSWGLAGGGDTQYF. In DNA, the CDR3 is TGTGCCAGCAGCTGGGGACTAGCGGGAGGAGGGGATACGCAGTATTTT.